The clone carrying this T cell receptor (beta chain) was seen ten or more times. This record comes from a study of T-cell memory formation after mild COVID-19. V shed 0 bases and J shed 0 bases, with 9 bases lying between them. CDR1 is MGHRA, CDR2 YSYEKL, per germline. This CDR3 has 15 amino acids. In TCRdb, the 5' RACE reads were re-called with MiXCR into one record per CDR3 protein. The repertoire holds 450,000 to 700,000 distinct CDR3 sequences, with 18% as singletons. What was sequenced was PBMCs or a T cell subset sorted from them (not recorded which). This TCR derives from an adult woman who had mild COVID-19 (a few samples of this study predate the infection). Cell type and time point are not known. This chain links TRBV4-1 with TRBJ2-7, with D possibly matching TRBD2 (5 bases). In DNA form, the CDR3 reads TGCGCCAGCAGCCAAGATTCTAGCAGCTCCTACGAGCAGTACTTC. Protein sequence: CASSQDSSSSYEQYF.